A single count supports the clone carrying this T cell receptor beta chain. CDR1 and CDR2 (germline): SEHNR, FQNEAQ (reference sequence). Trimming stripped 1 base from V and 7 bases from J, with 17 bases between. There are 16 residues in the CDR3. Measured with immunoSEQ multiplex PCR; TCRdb has only the in-frame clones, and not every one. The table has about 600,000 clones, about 95% seen once. This sample stems from a study of shared clonotypes between healthy human individuals. Naive CD8 isolation took CD45RO-negative cells positively selected for CCR7 and excluded terminally differentiated effector memory CD45RA+ cells.

The TCR sequence derives from a woman aged 30 to 39 in good health. This chain uses TRBV7-9 with TRBJ2-1; D gene uncertain. The specimen was naive CD8+ T cells sorted from blood. CDR3 sequence (DNA): TGTGCCAGCAGCTTAGACGAAAGGGTTGGGAAAAATGAGCAGTTCTTC. It codes for CASSLDERVGKNEQFF.